This T cell receptor (beta chain) was obtained from a study of OX40 agonist ivuxolimab in advanced cancers. Systemic immunosuppression or a history of autoimmune disease excluded patients. The method was immunoSEQ multiplex PCR; TCRdb's version includes in-frame clones alone and lacks a portion of them. The sample consists of approximately 50,000 clones, approximately 88% of them appearing once. With 3 bases removed from V and 3 bases from J, the gap between germline ends came to 8 bases. The CDR3 spans 13 residues. Germline CDR1 and CDR2: MGHDK and SYGVNS. The sample was CD4+ or CD8+ T cells sorted from blood, taken in a trial of the OX40 agonist ivuxolimab. V is TRBV25-1 and J is TRBJ1-1; D unclear. The source is an adult with an advanced solid tumor such as melanoma, head and neck, liver or kidney cancer. For the CDR3, the DNA is TGTGCCAGCAGTGACGGCGAGTACACTGAAGCTTTCTTT. As protein: CASSDGEYTEAFF.